The present T cell receptor beta chain was sequenced within a study of shared clonotypes between healthy human individuals. TCRdb's copy holds only in-frame clones and misses some; the assay was immunoSEQ multiplex PCR. The profile shows about 530,000 clones, nearly 80% of them singletons. Source material: PBMCs. The origin of this receptor is a middle-aged woman in good health. Some clones in this sample may be carry-over from other donors' samples.

In nucleotides, the CDR3 is TGTGCCAGCAGTGCGACAGGGTTCGACGAGCAGTACTTC. It encodes CASSATGFDEQYF. The rearrangement links TRBV6-5 to TRBJ2-7; 7 bases map to TRBD1. Germline V gives CDR1 MNHEY, CDR2 SVGAGI. With V trimmed by 5 bases and J by 5 bases, 6 bases remained unmatched. CDR3 size: 13 residues.